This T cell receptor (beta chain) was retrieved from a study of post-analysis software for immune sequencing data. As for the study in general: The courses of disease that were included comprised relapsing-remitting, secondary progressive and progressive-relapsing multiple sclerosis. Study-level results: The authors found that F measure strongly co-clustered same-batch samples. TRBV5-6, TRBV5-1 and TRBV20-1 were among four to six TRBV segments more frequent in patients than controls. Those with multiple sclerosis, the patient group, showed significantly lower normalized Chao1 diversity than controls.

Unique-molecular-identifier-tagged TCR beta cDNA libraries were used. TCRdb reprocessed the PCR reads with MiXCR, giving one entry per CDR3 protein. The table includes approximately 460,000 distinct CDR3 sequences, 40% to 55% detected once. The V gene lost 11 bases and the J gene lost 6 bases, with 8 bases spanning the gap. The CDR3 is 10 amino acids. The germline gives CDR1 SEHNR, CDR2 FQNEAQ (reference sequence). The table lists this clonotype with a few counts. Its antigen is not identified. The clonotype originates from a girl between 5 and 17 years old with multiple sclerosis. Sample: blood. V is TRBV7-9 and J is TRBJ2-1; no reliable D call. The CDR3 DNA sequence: TGTGCCGAAATCGGCAATGAGCAGTTCTTC. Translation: CAEIGNEQFF.